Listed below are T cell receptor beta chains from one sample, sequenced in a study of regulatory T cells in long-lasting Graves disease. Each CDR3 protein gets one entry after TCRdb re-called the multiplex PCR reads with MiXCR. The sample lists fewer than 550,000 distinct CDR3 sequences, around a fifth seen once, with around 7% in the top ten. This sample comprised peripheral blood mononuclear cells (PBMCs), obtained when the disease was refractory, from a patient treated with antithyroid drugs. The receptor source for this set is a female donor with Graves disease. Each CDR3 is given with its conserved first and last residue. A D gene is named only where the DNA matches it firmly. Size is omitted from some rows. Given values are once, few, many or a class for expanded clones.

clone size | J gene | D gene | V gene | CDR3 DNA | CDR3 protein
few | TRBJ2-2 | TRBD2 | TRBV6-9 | TGTGCCAGCAGTTCCGGGACTACGGGGGAGCTGTTTTTT | CASSSGTTGELFF
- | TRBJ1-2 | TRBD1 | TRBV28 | TGTGCCAGCAGTTCTCATGACCCCTATACAGGGGACCTCATCCGTTCCTATGGCTACACCTTC | CASSSHDPYTGDLIRSYGYTF
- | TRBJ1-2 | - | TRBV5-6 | TGTGCCAGCAGCTTGTTTGAGGGGTCAAACTATGGCTACACCTTC | CASSLFEGSNYGYTF
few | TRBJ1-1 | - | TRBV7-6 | TGTGCCAGCAGCCATCATTTTGGGGGGGCTGAAGCTTTCTTT | CASSHHFGGAEAFF
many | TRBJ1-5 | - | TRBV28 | TGTGCCAGCAGTTTTGGGTTCAATCAGCCCCAGCATTTT | CASSFGFNQPQHF
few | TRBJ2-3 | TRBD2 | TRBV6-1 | TGTGCCAGCGGACGAGGAGGAGCGGGAGGGACAGATACGCAGTATTTT | CASGRGGAGGTDTQYF
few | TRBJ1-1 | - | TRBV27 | TGTGCCAGCAGTTTATCCCTGGGGTGGGGGGCCCCCCAAGCTTTCTTT | CASSLSLGWGAPQAFF
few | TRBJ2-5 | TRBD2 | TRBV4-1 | TGCGCCAGCAGCCACAGTAGACTAGCGGGGGAAGAGACCCAGTACTTC | CASSHSRLAGEETQYF
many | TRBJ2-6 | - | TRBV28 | TGTGCCAGCAGCCTGGACTCTGGGGCCAACGTCCTGACTTTC | CASSLDSGANVLTF
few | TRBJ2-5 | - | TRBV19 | TGTGCCAGTAGTGCCTTGGGGTACCAAGAGACCCAGTACTTC | CASSALGYQETQYF
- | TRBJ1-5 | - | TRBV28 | TGTGCCAGCACCCTGTACGCGGATAGCAATCAGCCCCAGCATTTT | CASTLYADSNQPQHF
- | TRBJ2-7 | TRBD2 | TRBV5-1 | TGCGCCAGCAGCTTGGCCGCGGGCGGGGGGAATTACGAGCAGTACTTC | CASSLAAGGGNYEQYF
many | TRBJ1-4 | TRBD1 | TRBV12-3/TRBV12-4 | TGTGCCAGCCAACAGGGGGCCCATGAAAAACTGTTTTTT | CASQQGAHEKLFF
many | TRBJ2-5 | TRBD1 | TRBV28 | TGTGCCAGCAGTTCAGGGGGCTTCGGAGAGACCCAGTACTTC | CASSSGGFGETQYF
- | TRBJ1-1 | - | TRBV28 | TGTGCCAGCACCCCCTCGGGGTTGAACACTGAAGCTTTCTTT | CASTPSGLNTEAFF
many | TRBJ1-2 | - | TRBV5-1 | TGCGCCAGCAGCTCCGACCCCGCCGGGGGCTACACCTTC | CASSSDPAGGYTF
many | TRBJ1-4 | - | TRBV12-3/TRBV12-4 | TGTGCCAGCTTGGAGGGTGTTAATGAAAAACTGTTTTTT | CASLEGVNEKLFF
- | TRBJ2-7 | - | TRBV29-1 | TGCAGCGTTGACGCAGGGGCTCTCAACGAGCAGTACTTC | CSVDAGALNEQYF
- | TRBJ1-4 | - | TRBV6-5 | TGTGCCAGCAGTTACGCCGAAATGACTAATGAAAAACTGTTTTTT | CASSYAEMTNEKLFF
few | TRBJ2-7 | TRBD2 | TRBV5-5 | TGTGCCAGCAGCCCGGGGAGACTAGCGGGAGGCGAGCAGTACTTC | CASSPGRLAGGEQYF
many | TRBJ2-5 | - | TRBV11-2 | TGTGCCAGCAGTCTGGAGGACAGCGTACAAGAGACCCAGTACTTC | CASSLEDSVQETQYF
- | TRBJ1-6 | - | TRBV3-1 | TGTGCCAGCAGCCAAGCTCATGCAGGGCCGGCATCACCCCTCCACTTT | CASSQAHAGPASPLHF
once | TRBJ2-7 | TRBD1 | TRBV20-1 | TGCAGTGCTAGAGATAAGGGGGCGCGGGACGAGCAGTACTTC | CSARDKGARDEQYF
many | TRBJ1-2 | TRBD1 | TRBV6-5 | TGTGCCAGCAGTTACTCAGATCGAACAGGGGGGGAGTTCTATGGCTACACCTTC | CASSYSDRTGGEFYGYTF
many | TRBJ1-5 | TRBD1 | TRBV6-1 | TGTGCCAGCAGTCAACACTTGGACAGGGCCAGCAATCAGCCCCAGCATTTT | CASSQHLDRASNQPQHF
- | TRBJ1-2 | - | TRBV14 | TGTGCCAGCAGTCAGTGGGACGCAGGGCGCCACACCTTC | CASSQWDAGRHTF
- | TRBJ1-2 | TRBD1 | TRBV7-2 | TGTGCCAGCACCCATGGCGCCGGGACAGCGTATGGCTACACCTTC | CASTHGAGTAYGYTF
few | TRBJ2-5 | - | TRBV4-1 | TGCGCCAGCAGCCAAGAGTCACCAGAGACCCAGTACTTC | CASSQESPETQYF
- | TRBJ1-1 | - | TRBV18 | TGTGCCAGCTCACCCCAACTCGAAAACACTGAAGCTTTCTTT | CASSPQLENTEAFF
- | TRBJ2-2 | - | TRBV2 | TGTGCCAGCAGTGAACTCGGGGCGCGTAACACCGGGGAGCTGTTTTTT | CASSELGARNTGELFF
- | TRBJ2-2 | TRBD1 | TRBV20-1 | TGCAGTGCTAGAGAAGGCAAGGTTGCGGGACAGGAGGTCACCGGGGAGCTGTTTTTT | CSAREGKVAGQEVTGELFF
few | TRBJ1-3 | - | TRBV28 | TGTGCCAGCAGTTTATTTCAGGGGACCTCTGGAAACACCATATATTTT | CASSLFQGTSGNTIYF
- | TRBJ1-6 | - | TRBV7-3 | TGTGCCAGCTTGGTGGGGGTCCGTTGGAATTCACCCCTCCACTTT | CASLVGVRWNSPLHF
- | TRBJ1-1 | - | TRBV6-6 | TGTGCCAGCAGTTACTCGGGACAACCGAACACTGAAGCTTTCTTT | CASSYSGQPNTEAFF
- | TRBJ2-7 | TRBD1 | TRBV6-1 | TGTGCCAGCAACCGGGGACAGGAAACCTACGAGCAGTACTTC | CASNRGQETYEQYF
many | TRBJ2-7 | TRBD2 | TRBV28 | TGTGCCATCCTCGGAAGCGGGGGCCCCTACGAGCAGTACTTC | CAILGSGGPYEQYF
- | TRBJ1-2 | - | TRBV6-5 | TGTGCCAGCAGTTACTCGACTAGGGGCCAGGGAACCTATGGCTACACCTTC | CASSYSTRGQGTYGYTF
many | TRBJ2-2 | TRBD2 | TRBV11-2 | TGTGCCAGCACCCCCGGGAGGTTCGCGAACACCGGGGAGCTGTTTTTT | CASTPGRFANTGELFF
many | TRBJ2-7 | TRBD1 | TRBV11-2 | TGTGCCAGCAGCCTAGAGCGGGTGGGGGACAGGTCCTACGAGCAGTACTTC | CASSLERVGDRSYEQYF
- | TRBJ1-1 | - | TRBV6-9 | TGTGCCAGCAGTTACTCATGGGATGACAATCTTTCTTCTGAAGCTTTCTTT | CASSYSWDDNLSSEAFF
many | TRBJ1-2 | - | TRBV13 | TGTGCCAGCAGCTCCGGGTTGGAGGCCTATGGCTACACCTTC | CASSSGLEAYGYTF
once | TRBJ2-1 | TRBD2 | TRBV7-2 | TGTGCCAGCAGCAAGGGACTAGCGGGAGGTTACGATGAGCAGTTCTTC | CASSKGLAGGYDEQFF
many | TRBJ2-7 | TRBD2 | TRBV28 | TGTGCCAGCAGTTCTCTAGCGGGAGGGGGGGAGCAGTACTTC | CASSSLAGGGEQYF
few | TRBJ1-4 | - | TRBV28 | TGTGCCAGCAATCCCCCCGGGGTTGGGGAAAAACTGTTTTTT | CASNPPGVGEKLFF
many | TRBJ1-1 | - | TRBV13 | TGTGCCAGCAGCTTAGAGGGGCACCCTGAAGCTTTCTTT | CASSLEGHPEAFF
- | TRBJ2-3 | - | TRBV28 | TGTGCCAGCAGTTTAATACTAGCAGAGGATACGCAGTATTTT | CASSLILAEDTQYF
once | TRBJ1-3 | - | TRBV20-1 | TGCAGTGCCCTAGGGCCCCGGGAGTCAGGAAACACCATATATTTT | CSALGPRESGNTIYF
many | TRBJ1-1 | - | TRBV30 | TGTGCCCTCTCGGCCAAGTATGGGGGCACTGAAGCTTTCTTT | CALSAKYGGTEAFF
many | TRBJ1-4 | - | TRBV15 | TGTGCCACCAGCAGAGATAGGACAGCCGCTAATGAAAAACTGTTTTTT | CATSRDRTAANEKLFF
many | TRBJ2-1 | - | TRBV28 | TGTGCCAGCAGTTTAAACAATGAGCAGTTCTTC | CASSLNNEQFF
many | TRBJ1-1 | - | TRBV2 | TGTGCCAGCAGCGCCGGAACGGGCGGGAACCCACAGGGAACTCCAGTTACCCACACTGAAGCTTTCTTT | CASSAGTGGNPQGTPVTHTEAFF
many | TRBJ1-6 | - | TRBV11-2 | TGTGCCAGCAGCTTCAGCCCGGGAGGGGATTCACCCCTCCACTTT | CASSFSPGGDSPLHF